Shown below are 29 T cell receptor beta chains from a single sample sequenced in a study of spatial heterogeneity in lung cancer (dated by TCRdb to the late 2010s). The library was obtained by 5' RACE. Instrument on record: NextSeq 500. The public reads were run again by TCRdb, first through fastp at Q25 and then through MiXCR, and only productive beta chains were kept. Rows are unified per CDR3 protein, each entry keeping the most common DNA and genes. The sample table shows 5,000 or so distinct CDR3 sequences, and roughly 12% are seen once. The ten largest clones add up to roughly half of the sample. The sample's time point, from its label and the paper: sample taken at primary tumor resection. No antigen has been identified for these receptors. What the research found in general, with its limitations: A correlation was observed between the number of expanded intratumoral alpha and beta TCRs and the tumor nonsynonymous mutation count.

The sample consisted of lung tumor tissue, taken at surgery. Receptor source: a male donor with early-stage non-small cell lung cancer.

This clonotype was seen a few times. The chain carries TRBV24-1 and TRBJ1-2; D is unclear. Trimming cost V 4 bases and J 4 bases, with 6 bases left between them. Germline V gene lookup returns CDR1 KGHDR and CDR2 SFDVKD. The CDR3 consists of 12 residues. The CDR3 DNA reads TGTGCCACCAGTGACGCAGCCTATGGCTACACCTTC. It encodes CATSDAAYGYTF.

The gene calls are TRBV5-1 and TRBJ2-3; TRBD1 aligns across 9 bases. The CDR3 loop spans 15 amino acids. V lost 5 bases to trimming and J lost 4 bases; unmatched junction nucleotides: 8. Germline values: CDR1 SGHRS, CDR2 YFSETQ. The CDR3 DNA follows: TGCGCCAGCAGGGCCGGGACAGGGAGTCCAGATACGCAGTATTTT. It specifies CASRAGTGSPDTQYF. Combining the CDR3 with reference TRBV5-1 and TRBJ2-3 gives the whole variable domain KAGVTQTPRYLIKTRGQQVTLSCSPISGHRSVSWYQQTPGQGLQFLFEYFSETQRNKGNFPGRFSGRQFSNSRSEMNVSTLELGDSALYLCASRAGTGSPDTQYFGPGTRLTVL.

This clonotype was picked up a small number of times. The rearrangement uses TRBV28 and TRBJ1-2; no clear D gene. Germline CDR1 MDHEN, CDR2 SYDVKM. Trimming stripped 3 bases from V and 4 bases from J, with 6 bases between. The CDR3 loop spans 12 amino acids. This chain's CDR3 is CASSFDRYGYTF. The CDR3 bases are TGTGCCAGCAGTTTCGACCGCTATGGCTACACCTTC.

The chain links TRBV10-3 to TRBJ2-7; 7 bases line up with TRBD2. CDR3 size: 13 residues. The V segment lost 6 bases and the J segment 7 bases; nucleotides outside the gene matches: 9. CDR1 ENHRY and CDR2 SYGVKD come from the germline V gene. Here the CDR3 DNA reads TGTGCCATCAGCTCGGCCCAGGGAGGGGAGCAGTACGTC. This codes for CAISSAQGGEQYV.

The chain is built from TRBV6-2 or TRBV6-3 and TRBJ1-2; TRBD1 agrees at 8 bases. With V trimmed by 6 bases and J by 6 bases, 3 bases remained unmatched. The CDR3 totals 12 residues. Germline V gene sequence: CDR1 MNHEY, CDR2 SVGEGT. CDR3 sequence reads: CASSQGQDGYTF. In DNA form, the CDR3 reads TGTGCCAGCAGCCAGGGACAGGATGGCTACACCTTC.

The chain links TRBV7-6 to TRBJ2-5, with 11 nucleotides matching TRBD2. The CDR3 spans 15 residues. The V segment lost 5 bases and the J segment 6 bases; nucleotides outside the gene matches: 8. Germline CDR1 reads SGHVS; CDR2 reads FNYEAQ. In nucleotides, the CDR3 is TGTGCCAGCAGCCACACAACTAGCGGGAGTAAGACCCAGTACTTC. Protein: CASSHTTSGSKTQYF.

This clonotype was observed at least ten times. The chain carries TRBV5-5 and TRBJ1-6; 8 nucleotides match TRBD1. The CDR3 runs 15 residues. V dropped 0 bases and J dropped 9; count of bases not matched to a gene: 5. Germline CDR1 SGHKS, CDR2 YYEKEE (reference sequence). CDR3 sequence: CASSLGTGSRSPLHF. The CDR3 nucleotides read TGTGCCAGCAGCTTGGGGACAGGGAGCCGTTCACCCCTCCACTTT.

This clonotype is labeled medium-sized. The chain has TRBV9 and TRBJ1-4; 9 bases are a match to TRBD1. The CDR3 length is 14 residues. V shed 4 bases and J 8 bases; nucleotides not matched to a gene: 6. CDR1 and CDR2 (germline): SGDLS, YYNGEE. The CDR3 sequence is CASSSGTGSEKLFF. CDR3 sequence (DNA): TGTGCCAGCAGCTCGGGGACAGGGTCCGAAAAACTGTTTTTT. The variable domain in full, completed from reference TRBV9 and TRBJ1-4, reads DSGVTQTPKHLITATGQRVTLRCSPRSGDLSVYWYQQSLDQGLQFLIQYYNGEERAKGNILERFSAQQFPDLHSELNLSSLELGDSALYFCASSSGTGSEKLFFGSGTQLSVL.

This clonotype was detected only a few times. The V call is TRBV6-2 or TRBV6-3, the J call TRBJ2-7; a possible D gene is TRBD1 (7 bases). This CDR3 has 13 residues. Germline V gene data show CDR1 as MNHEY and CDR2 as SVGEGT. Trimming stripped 6 bases from V and 3 bases from J, with 12 bases between. The DNA of the CDR3 is TGTGCCAGCAGGGAGGGACAGTACTACGAGCAGTACGTC. Translation gives CASREGQYYEQYV.

By share of the sample, this clonotype is medium-sized. The chain carries TRBV28 and TRBJ2-5; TRBD1 matches 7 bases. CDR1 and CDR2 from the germline V gene are MDHEN and SYDVKM. Losses at the gene ends were 4 bases for V and 2 bases for J; bases not matched to a gene: 7. The CDR3 length is 15 residues. As DNA, the CDR3 is TGTGCCAGCAGTTCGCGAAGGACAGGACAAGAGACCCAGTACTTC. Protein sequence: CASSSRRTGQETQYF.

In this sample, this clonotype turned up a few times. The V gene is TRBV29-1, the J gene TRBJ1-1; D ambiguous. Germline V gene data show CDR1 as SQVTM and CDR2 as ANQGSEA. This CDR3 has 13 amino acids. Trimming removed 4 bases at V and 0 bases at J, with 9 bases between. The CDR3 region has the DNA TGCAGCGTTGCGAAGGGAATGAACACTGAAGCTTTCTTT. This gives the protein CSVAKGMNTEAFF.

This clonotype is medium-sized (0.01 to 0.1%) within its sample. J is TRBJ2-6 and V is TRBV9, with a weak D call TRBD2 (5 bases). This CDR3 has 13 residues. Germline-derived CDR1 and CDR2 are SGDLS and YYNGEE. The V end was cut by 7 bases, the J end by 0 bases, with 5 bases between. CDR3 region: CASRGSGANVLTF. The CDR3 bases are TGTGCCAGCCGGGGCTCTGGGGCCAACGTCCTGACTTTC.

This clonotype was found a few times. The chain combines TRBV6-5 with TRBJ2-1; 7 nucleotides align to TRBD2. Per germline, CDR1 MNHEY and CDR2 SVGAGI. The V and J ends lost 6 bases and 0 bases, in that order; junction bases with no gene match: 17. This CDR3 is 19 amino acids long. The DNA of the CDR3 is TGTGCCAGCAGCTCCAAGACTAGCCATATGTTGAGCTCCTACAATGAGCAGTTCTTC. Translated, it gives CASSSKTSHMLSSYNEQFF.

Within the sample, this clonotype is medium-sized (0.01 to 0.1%). The gene calls are TRBV4-2 and TRBJ2-6, with 9 positions matching TRBD1. V was pared by 4 bases and J by 1 base, with 5 bases of the junction left unmatched. Germline V CDR1 and CDR2: LGHNA, YNFKEQ. The CDR3 is 17 amino acids. The CDR3 region is CASSREQGASGANVLTF. In DNA form, the CDR3 reads TGTGCCAGCAGCCGAGAACAGGGGGCTTCTGGGGCCAACGTCCTGACTTTC.

The CDR3 nucleotides read TGTGCCAGCAGTTACGGAGGTTATGGCTACACCTTC. It specifies CASSYGGYGYTF. The rearrangement uses TRBV6-5 and TRBJ1-2, with unresolved D. This CDR3 is 12 amino acids long. V was trimmed by 2 bases and J by 5 bases, leaving 6 bases between them. The germline CDR1 and CDR2 sequences are MNHEY and SVGAGI.

This clonotype was recorded only once. The chain links TRBV29-1 to TRBJ2-4, with 8 bases fitting TRBD2. The trim removed 6 bases at V and 6 bases at J, leaving 4 bases unmatched. In germline, CDR1 is SQVTM, CDR2 ANQGSEA. The CDR3 extends over 12 amino acids. The CDR3 reads CSVDGGANIQYF. As DNA, the CDR3 is TGCAGCGTGGACGGGGGGGCAAACATTCAGTACTTC.

This clonotype was observed a few times. The rearrangement joins TRBV6-1 to TRBJ1-1; D is unclear. CDR3 length equals 14 residues. Germline lookup yields CDR1 MNHNS and CDR2 SASEGT. V shed 4 bases and J shed 1 base, with 10 bases lying between them. CDR3 sequence (DNA): TGTGCCAGCAGTGGAATGACCTGGAACACTGAAGCTTTCTTT. Its translation: CASSGMTWNTEAFF.

This rearrangement joins TRBV7-2 to TRBJ2-2; possibly TRBD2 for D (5 bases). Looked up from germline, CDR1 is SGHTA and CDR2 is FQGNSA. The CDR3 consists of 13 residues. Trimming shortened V by 5 bases and J by 6 bases, and 10 bases separated the two germline ends. The DNA of the CDR3 is TGTGCCAGCAGCCCGGCGCGGGCCGGGGAGCTGTTTTTT. Translating it yields CASSPARAGELFF.

This clonotype was counted many times. The chain recombines TRBV7-2 with TRBJ1-6; perhaps TRBD1 as D (5 bases). Trimming cost V 6 bases and J 9 bases, with 15 bases left between them. The CDR3 extends over 14 amino acids. Per the germline V gene, CDR1 is SGHTA and CDR2 is FQGNSA. The CDR3, as DNA: TGTGCCAGCAGTTCGGTGGGGGGGAGTTCACCCCTCCACTTT. This codes for CASSSVGGSSPLHF.

This clonotype is categorized as large (0.1 to 1%). V and J are TRBV29-1 and TRBJ2-7; TRBD2 agrees at 7 bases. Germline V gene sequence: CDR1 SQVTM, CDR2 ANQGSEA. The CDR3 loop spans 12 amino acids. The V and J ends lost 0 bases and 6 bases, in that order; junction bases with no gene match: 2. In DNA form, the CDR3 reads TGCAGCGTTGAAGACGGGGGGATCGAGCAGTACTTC. Translating gives CSVEDGGIEQYF.

This chain joins TRBV6-5 and TRBJ2-2; D is undetermined. This CDR3 region has 14 residues. Trimming removed 7 bases at V and 0 bases at J, with 9 bases between. The germline V gene encodes CDR1 MNHEY and CDR2 SVGAGI. Here the CDR3 DNA reads TGTGCCAGCAATGTAGGGCCGAACACCGGGGAGCTGTTTTTT. Its protein is CASNVGPNTGELFF.

This clonotype is labeled medium-sized. The chain links TRBV7-3 to TRBJ2-2, with TRBD1 matching over 8 bases. The V gene end was trimmed by 5 bases and the J gene end by 4 bases; junction bases not matched to a gene: 6. The germline CDR1 and CDR2 sequences are SGHTA and FQGTGA. This CDR3 has 15 amino acids. In DNA, the CDR3 is TGTGCCAGCAGCCGACAGGGGCCTCGCACCGGGGAGCTGTTTTTT. This translates into CASSRQGPRTGELFF. The whole variable domain, remainder taken from reference TRBV7-3 and TRBJ2-2, is GAGVSQTPSNKVTEKGKYVELRCDPISGHTALYWYRQSLGQGPEFLIYFQGTGAADDSGLPNDRFFAVRPEGSVSTLKIQRTERGDSAVYLCASSRQGPRTGELFFGEGSRLTVL.

A few counts support this clonotype. The V gene is TRBV28, the J gene TRBJ2-1; perhaps TRBD1 as D (5 bases). This CDR3 has 17 amino acids. Germline V gives CDR1 MDHEN, CDR2 SYDVKM. V gave up 6 bases and J gave up 9 bases, with 27 bases separating them. DNA of the CDR3: TGTGCCAGCAGCCTTCACCTCGGAAGGGGCCGCCCGATTGAGCAGTTCTTC. It specifies CASSLHLGRGRPIEQFF.

The rearrangement links TRBV28 to TRBJ2-5; D remains ambiguous. The V gene's germline CDR1 is MDHEN and CDR2 SYDVKM. V was cut by 10 bases and J by 7 bases, with 10 bases left in between. This CDR3 comprises 10 residues. DNA of the CDR3: TGTGCCACCGCTTCGGTGACCCAGTACTTC. Protein sequence: CATASVTQYF.

V usage is TRBV6-6 and J usage is TRBJ1-5; TRBD1 matches at 9 bases. The CDR3 is 16 residues long. Unmatched junction bases numbered 10, after V lost 5 bases and J lost 5 bases. Germline V CDR1 and CDR2: MNHNY, SVGAGI (reference sequence). The CDR3: CASSQRTGVLDQPQHF. The CDR3, as DNA: TGTGCCAGCAGTCAAAGGACAGGGGTTTTGGATCAGCCCCAGCATTTT.

This clonotype has a handful of counts. The gene calls are TRBV29-1 and TRBJ1-2, with D uncertain. CDR1 and CDR2 from the germline V gene are SQVTM and ANQGSEA. The CDR3 extends over 13 amino acids. Trimming pared 3 bases from V and 2 bases from J, leaving 10 bases between. The CDR3 spells CSVDNSGNYGYTF. In DNA form, the CDR3 reads TGCAGCGTTGATAACAGTGGGAACTATGGCTACACCTTC.

The V and J genes are TRBV20-1 and TRBJ2-5; TRBD2 aligns across 8 bases. CDR3 length equals 15 residues. V shed 1 base, J shed 3 bases, and the junction held 7 bases outside the gene matches. The germline CDR1 and CDR2 sequences are DFQATT and SNEGSKA (reference sequence). CDR3 protein: CSARVLGTSKETQYF. As DNA, the CDR3 is TGCAGTGCTAGAGTCCTTGGGACTAGTAAAGAGACCCAGTACTTC.

This clonotype came up many times. The chain employs TRBV28 and TRBJ1-2, with 8 bases matching TRBD1. V gave up 6 bases and J gave up 7 bases; unmatched junction bases: 7. CDR3 length: 13 amino acids. CDR1 is MDHEN, CDR2 SYDVKM, per germline. As DNA, the CDR3 is TGTGCCAGCAGCACGCAGACAGGGGTTGGCTACACCTTC. Protein product: CASSTQTGVGYTF.

The chain uses TRBV20-1 and TRBJ2-2; D gene unclear. V lost 0 bases to trimming and J lost 6 bases, with 11 bases between them. The CDR3 runs to 14 residues. Germline V CDR1 and CDR2: DFQATT, SNEGSKA (reference sequence). Here the CDR3 reads CSARDLRLPGELFF. The CDR3 DNA reads as TGCAGTGCTAGAGATCTACGGCTACCCGGGGAGCTGTTTTTT.